Listed below are T cell receptor beta chains from one sample, sequenced in a study of cytomegalovirus exposure and HLA in healthy donors. Profiling relied on immunoSEQ multiplex PCR, and the TCRdb table lists in-frame clones only, not all of them. The profile shows over 95,000 clones, 70% to 85% of them singletons. The specimen was PBMCs. The receptors originated from a woman in her late teens or twenties in good health and CMV-seronegative. Each CDR3 is given with its conserved first and last residue. Size values are once, few and many counts, or a class for expanded clones, and some rows have none.

V: TRBV28
size: NA
CDR3: CASSPPSGQGYGYTF

V: TRBV5-4
size: NA
CDR3: CASSRLARPYEQYF

V: TRBV29-1
size: once
CDR3: CSVADRFDQPQHF

V: TRBV28
size: NA
CDR3: CASSLGTGARYNQPQHF

V: TRBV10-2
size: NA
CDR3: CASSDLGQGAGNTIYF

V: TRBV19
size: NA
CDR3: CASSMATPETQYF

V: TRBV7-8
size: NA
CDR3: CASSPYRGRWTEAFF

V: TRBV27
size: NA
CDR3: CASSLWKGGATFF

V: TRBV27
size: NA
CDR3: CASKRGLAANTGELFF

V: TRBV6-5
size: NA
CDR3: CASSFSRQYNEQFF

V: TRBV27
size: NA
CDR3: CASSFRTSLNEQFF

V: TRBV2
size: NA
CDR3: CASSDGTQEGPQHF

V: TRBV5-1
size: NA
CDR3: CASSFRQTSGSPTDTQYF

V: TRBV5-4
size: NA
CDR3: CASSKKSGTSGYEQYF

V: TRBV7-8
size: once
CDR3: CASSLPWGDSPLHF

V: TRBV2
size: NA
CDR3: CASSLTGTRLTDTQYF

V: TRBV6-5
size: NA
CDR3: CASSSGLGGYTF

V: TRBV5-1
size: NA
CDR3: CASSIGDTEAFF

V: TRBV6-1
size: NA
CDR3: CASSETRTGELFF

V: TRBV27
size: once
CDR3: CASSPAGVGGYTF

V: TRBV29-1
size: NA
CDR3: CSVGGENYGYTF

V: TRBV4-1
size: once
CDR3: CASSQDPGLSNTGELFF

V: TRBV11-2
size: NA
CDR3: CASSFLLSGSLHEQYF

V: TRBV6-6
size: few
CDR3: CASSPSDRRGNEQFF

V: TRBV28
size: NA
CDR3: CASSSPAAGGHNQPQHF

V: TRBV4-3
size: NA
CDR3: CASSQDLGTDTQYF

V: TRBV9
size: once
CDR3: CASSVARDRTNEQFF

V: TRBV7-9
size: NA
CDR3: CAGSSDRFDGYTF

V: TRBV5-8
size: once
CDR3: CASSSYRGRFGETQYF

V: TRBV27
size: NA
CDR3: CAPNRGTYNEQFF

V: TRBV6-5
size: NA
CDR3: CASMGQLNYGYTF

V: TRBV11-3
size: NA
CDR3: CASSSSGTGNEKLFF

V: TRBV7-2
size: NA
CDR3: CASSSGPQGTEAFF

V: TRBV27
size: NA
CDR3: CASSFLVNSGNTIYF

V: TRBV5-1
size: NA
CDR3: CASSLGLAGVGEQFF

V: TRBV18
size: NA
CDR3: CASSPPVGTTEAFF

V: TRBV12-5
size: NA
CDR3: CASGLLQGGNEQFF

V: TRBV6-1
size: NA
CDR3: CASSQLVRGGGELFF

V: TRBV15
size: NA
CDR3: CATSRVLAGNEQFF

V: TRBV27
size: NA
CDR3: CASRGLPHPNSPLHF

V: TRBV15
size: once
CDR3: CATRPGGPLNEQFF

V: TRBV19
size: NA
CDR3: CASSRQGKKDYGYTF

V: TRBV29-1
size: NA
CDR3: CSVPPNQAHDTQYF

V: TRBV28
size: NA
CDR3: CASSFISGSGEQYF

V: TRBV7-8
size: NA
CDR3: CASSSKQGESYNEQFF

V: TRBV28
size: NA
CDR3: CAGAPRQGHGYTF

V: TRBV6-5
size: many
CDR3: CASSQQKGSNQPQHF

V: TRBV9
size: NA
CDR3: CASTKTSAIMDNEQFF

V: TRBV18
size: NA
CDR3: CASSRAIQGAAGELFF

V: TRBV7-2
size: NA
CDR3: CASSPGTSGVTDTQYF

V: TRBV5-4
size: once
CDR3: CASSLVAGQGTQYF

V: TRBV11-3
size: NA
CDR3: CASSRGQTQYF

V: TRBV30
size: NA
CDR3: CAWSVPGNPIHQPQHF

V: TRBV29-1
size: NA
CDR3: CSGGTGGKRNTEAFF

V: TRBV19
size: NA
CDR3: CASSRDRVGTEAFF

V: TRBV4-3
size: NA
CDR3: CASLPNLRGTDTQYF

V: TRBV7-2
size: NA
CDR3: CASSQGPNYGYTF

V: TRBV6-4
size: few
CDR3: CASSATGNNEQFF

V: TRBV6-5
size: few
CDR3: CASSYSGTGYTGELFF

V: TRBV28
size: NA
CDR3: CASSSTGDVRYEQYF